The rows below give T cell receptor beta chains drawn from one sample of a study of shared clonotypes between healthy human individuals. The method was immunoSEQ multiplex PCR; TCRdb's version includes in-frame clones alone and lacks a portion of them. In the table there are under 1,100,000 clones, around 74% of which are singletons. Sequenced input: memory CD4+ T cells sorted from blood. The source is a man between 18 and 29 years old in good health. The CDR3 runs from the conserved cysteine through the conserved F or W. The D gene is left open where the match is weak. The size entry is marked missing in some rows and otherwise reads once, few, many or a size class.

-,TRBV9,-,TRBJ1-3,CASSPRTDPGNTIYF,TGTGCCAGCAGCCCCCGGACGGATCCTGGAAACACCATATATTTT
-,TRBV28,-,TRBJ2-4,CASSLPGAKNIQYF,TGTGCCAGCAGTTTGCCGGGGGCCAAAAACATTCAGTACTTC
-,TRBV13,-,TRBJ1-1,CASSSGGRAFF,TGTGCCAGCAGTTCTGGGGGTAGGGCTTTCTTT
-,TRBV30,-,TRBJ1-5,CAWSDFNQPQHF,TGTGCCTGGAGCGACTTCAATCAGCCCCAGCATTTT
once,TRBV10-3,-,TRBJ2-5,CAISDRQETQYF,TGTGCCATCAGTGACAGACAAGAGACCCAGTACTTC
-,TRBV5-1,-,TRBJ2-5,CASSLGAGVETQYF,TGCGCCAGCAGCTTGGGGGCCGGAGTAGAGACCCAGTACTTC
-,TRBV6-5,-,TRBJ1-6,CASSLTGPDSPLHF,TGTGCCAGCAGTTTAACAGGGCCTGATTCACCCCTCCACTTT
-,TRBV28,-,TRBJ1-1,CASSPGGQKNTEAFF,TGTGCCAGCAGCCCGGGAGGGCAGAAGAACACTGAAGCTTTCTTT
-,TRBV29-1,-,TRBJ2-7,CSVGSTYEQYF,TGCAGCGTGGGCTCTACCTACGAGCAGTACTTC
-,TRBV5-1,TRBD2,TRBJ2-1,CASSFSGGRVEQFF,TGCGCCAGCAGCTTTAGCGGGGGGCGAGTTGAGCAGTTCTTC
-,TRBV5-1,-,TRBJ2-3,CASSNRGGADTQYF,TGCGCCAGCAGCAATCGAGGGGGAGCCGATACGCAGTATTTT
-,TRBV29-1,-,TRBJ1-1,CSVERLGATGAEAFF,TGCAGCGTTGAAAGACTCGGAGCAACAGGCGCTGAAGCTTTCTTT
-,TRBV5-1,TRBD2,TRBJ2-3,CASSLRLAGGTDTQYF,TGCGCCAGCAGCTTGCGACTAGCGGGAGGGACAGATACGCAGTATTTT
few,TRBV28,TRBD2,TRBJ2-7,CASRASGGQTYEQYF,TGTGCCAGCAGGGCTAGCGGGGGCCAGACCTACGAGCAGTACTTC
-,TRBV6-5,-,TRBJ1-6,CASSYSPVNSPLHF,TGTGCCAGCAGTTACTCCCCGGTTAATTCACCCCTCCACTTT
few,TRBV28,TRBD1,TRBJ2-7,CASSQGQASSYEQYF,TGTGCCAGCAGCCAGGGACAGGCCAGCTCCTACGAGCAGTACTTC
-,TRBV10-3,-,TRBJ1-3,CAISDKTGNTIYF,TGTGCCATCAGTGATAAAACCGGAAACACCATATATTTT
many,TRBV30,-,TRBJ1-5,CAWSVKGVAFNQPQHF,TGTGCCTGGAGTGTCAAGGGTGTCGCGTTTAATCAGCCCCAGCATTTT
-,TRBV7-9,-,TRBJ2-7,CASSQSGYEQYF,TGTGCCAGCAGCCAGTCGGGTTACGAGCAGTACTTC
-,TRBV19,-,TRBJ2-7,CASSTGLNYEQYF,TGTGCCAGTAGTACAGGACTGAACTACGAGCAGTACTTC
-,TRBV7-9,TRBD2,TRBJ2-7,CASSPSGAAYEQYF,TGTGCCAGCAGCCCTAGCGGGGCCGCCTACGAGCAGTACTTC
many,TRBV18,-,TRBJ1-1,CASSPGRNTEAFF,TGTGCCAGCTCACCAGGGCGGAACACTGAAGCTTTCTTT
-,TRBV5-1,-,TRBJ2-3,CASSPTSSTDTQYF,TGCGCCAGCAGCCCAACCTCCAGCACAGATACGCAGTATTTT
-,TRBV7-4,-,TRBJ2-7,CASSPRRGTGAYEQYF,TGTGCCAGCAGCCCCCGCCGGGGGACGGGAGCCTACGAGCAGTACTTC
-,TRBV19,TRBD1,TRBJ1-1,CASSIGTVLSEAFF,TGTGCCAGTAGTATCGGGACAGTTCTTTCTGAAGCTTTCTTT
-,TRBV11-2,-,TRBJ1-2,CASSEGQGRRVGYTF,TGTGCCAGCAGCGAGGGGCAGGGGCGAAGGGTTGGCTACACCTTC
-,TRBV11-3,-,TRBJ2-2,CASSSTGVAVGELFF,TGTGCCAGCAGCTCCACCGGGGTAGCCGTCGGGGAGCTGTTTTTT
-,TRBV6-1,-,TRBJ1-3,CASSEQGGSGNTIYF,TGTGCCAGCAGTGAACAGGGAGGCTCTGGAAACACCATATATTTT
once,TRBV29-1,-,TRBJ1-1,CSVPPRVGGRAPMNTEAFF,TGCAGCGTTCCCCCCCGGGTTGGTGGCAGGGCCCCCATGAACACTGAAGCTTTCTTT
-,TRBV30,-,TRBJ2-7,CAWSYPRLGAYEQYF,TGTGCCTGGAGCTACCCTAGACTAGGGGCCTACGAGCAGTACTTC
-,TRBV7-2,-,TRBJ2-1,CASSLFGTLNEQFF,TGTGCCAGCAGCTTATTTGGGACTCTTAATGAGCAGTTCTTC
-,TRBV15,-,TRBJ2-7,CATSRDRLQGNEQYF,TGTGCCACCAGCAGAGATCGTTTACAGGGTAACGAGCAGTACTTC
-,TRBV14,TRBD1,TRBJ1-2,CASSLPGQYFYGYTF,TGTGCCAGCAGCTTACCGGGACAGTATTTTTATGGCTACACCTTC
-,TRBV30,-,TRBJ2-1,CAWSGAEHSSYNEQFF,TGTGCCTGGAGTGGGGCTGAGCATAGCTCCTACAATGAGCAGTTCTTC
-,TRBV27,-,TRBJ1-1,CASRPTGLNTEAFF,TGTGCCAGCAGGCCGACAGGCTTGAACACTGAAGCTTTCTTT
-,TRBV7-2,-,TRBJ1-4,CASSPDSATNEKLFF,TGTGCCAGCAGCCCAGACTCAGCAACTAATGAAAAACTGTTTTTT
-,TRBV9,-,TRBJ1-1,CASSVDGFLGEAFF,TGTGCCAGCAGCGTAGATGGTTTCCTCGGGGAAGCTTTCTTT
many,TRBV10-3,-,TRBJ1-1,CATHRVGDTEAFF,TGTGCCACTCACAGGGTTGGGGACACTGAAGCTTTCTTT
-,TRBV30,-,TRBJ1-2,CAWRTGGNYGYTF,TGTGCCTGGAGAACGGGAGGGAACTATGGCTACACCTTC
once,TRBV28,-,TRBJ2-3,CASSLTGRGTDTQYF,TGTGCCAGCAGTTTAACGGGACGAGGCACAGATACGCAGTATTTT
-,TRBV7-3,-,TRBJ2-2,CASSLGGSGTGELFF,TGTGCCAGCAGCTTAGGAGGGTCGGGCACCGGGGAGCTGTTTTTT